Listed below are T cell receptor beta chains from one sample, sequenced in a study of T cell responses to AZD1222 COVID-19 vaccine. TCRdb keeps only in-frame clones here, not all; method: immunoSEQ multiplex PCR. The top ten hold around 5% of the sample, which has approximately 100,000 clones, 93% seen once. Source: peripheral blood, taken on day 0 of AZD1222 vaccination. The receptors were gathered from an adult in good health. The CDR3 runs from the conserved cysteine through the conserved F or W. The order of the fields is D gene, J gene, clone size, V gene, CDR3 protein, CDR3 DNA. A D gene is named only where the DNA matches it firmly. A clone size is listed for some rows: how often the clone was seen (once, few, many), or a class if it is expanded.

TRBD2,TRBJ2-1,once,TRBV7-2,CASRLTSGGHYNEQFF,TGTGCCAGCAGACTAACTAGCGGAGGCCACTACAATGAGCAGTTCTTC
-,TRBJ2-3,-,TRBV11-2,CATRTATDTQYF,TGTGCCACCCGGACAGCGACAGATACGCAGTATTTT
-,TRBJ2-1,-,TRBV12-5,CASGLMATYNEQFF,TGTGCTAGTGGTTTGATGGCGACATACAATGAGCAGTTCTTC
TRBD2,TRBJ2-1,-,TRBV11-3,CASSPGLAGVDEQFF,TGTGCCAGCAGCCCGGGACTAGCGGGAGTAGATGAGCAGTTCTTC
TRBD1,TRBJ1-3,-,TRBV27,CASSLNPGQMINSGNTIYF,TGTGCCAGCAGTCTTAATCCGGGACAGATGATAAACTCTGGAAACACCATATATTTT
TRBD2,TRBJ2-2,-,TRBV11-2,CASSGGRTHTGELFF,TGTGCCAGCAGCGGCGGGAGGACCCACACCGGGGAGCTGTTTTTT
-,TRBJ1-1,-,TRBV18,CASSSRGPPNTEAFF,TGTGCCAGCTCTTCCAGGGGACCGCCGAACACTGAAGCTTTCTTT
-,TRBJ2-7,-,TRBV20-1,CSASGGMGWEQYF,TGCAGTGCTAGTGGGGGTATGGGGTGGGAGCAGTACTTC
-,TRBJ2-1,-,TRBV10-1,CASSPSGNEQFF,TGCGCCAGCAGTCCCTCAGGCAATGAGCAGTTCTTC
TRBD1,TRBJ2-5,-,TRBV10-2,CASSEWGTGFQETQYF,TGCGCCAGCAGTGAGTGGGGGACAGGGTTTCAAGAGACCCAGTACTTC
-,TRBJ2-1,-,TRBV19,CASSIVQGHNEQFF,TGTGCCAGTAGTATAGTACAGGGACACAATGAGCAGTTCTTC
-,TRBJ1-2,-,TRBV19,CASSNRDTTNYGYTF,TGTGCCAGTAGTAATCGGGACACCACTAACTATGGCTACACCTTC
-,TRBJ2-7,-,TRBV4-1,CASSEGHSYEQYF,TGCGCCAGCAGCGAGGGACACTCCTACGAGCAGTACTTC
-,TRBJ2-7,-,TRBV6-6,CASSYSGRPNYEQYF,TGTGCCAGCAGTTACTCTGGGCGTCCGAATTACGAGCAGTACTTC
-,TRBJ1-2,-,TRBV29-1,CSVLKDSSYGYTF,TGCAGCGTCCTAAAAGACAGTAGCTATGGCTACACCTTC
-,TRBJ2-3,-,TRBV12-3/TRBV12-4,CASSLFPTDTQYF,TGTGCCAGCAGTTTATTTCCGACAGATACGCAGTATTTT
-,TRBJ2-1,-,TRBV6-4,CASSPGNHNEQFF,TGTGCCAGCAGCCCCGGGAACCACAATGAGCAGTTCTTC
-,TRBJ1-1,-,TRBV7-9,CASSLGAANTEAFF,TGTGCCAGCAGCTTGGGGGCCGCGAACACTGAAGCTTTCTTT
-,TRBJ1-3,-,TRBV23-1,CASSQISMAGNTIYF,TGCGCCAGCAGTCAAATCTCTATGGCTGGAAACACCATATATTTT
TRBD2,TRBJ2-2,-,TRBV19,CASSIAGLASNTGELFF,TGTGCCAGTAGTATAGCTGGACTAGCGTCGAACACCGGGGAGCTGTTTTTT
-,TRBJ1-1,-,TRBV7-9,CASSLLPNTEAFF,TGTGCCAGCAGCTTACTCCCGAACACTGAAGCTTTCTTT
TRBD2,TRBJ2-3,-,TRBV15,CATSTQLAGAGDTQYF,TGTGCCACCAGCACCCAACTAGCGGGAGCAGGAGATACGCAGTATTTT
TRBD1,TRBJ2-1,-,TRBV9,CASSVRTGRVDNEQFF,TGTGCCAGCAGCGTCCGGACAGGGCGCGTTGACAATGAGCAGTTCTTC
-,TRBJ2-2,-,TRBV21-1,CASPNTGELFF,TGTGCCTCCCCAAACACCGGGGAGCTGTTTTTT
-,TRBJ2-1,-,TRBV28,CASSEGRGILNEQFF,TGTGCCAGCAGTGAGGGACGTGGGATTCTCAATGAGCAGTTCTTC
TRBD1,TRBJ2-2,-,TRBV5-1,CASSPDRGLNTGELFF,TGCGCCAGCAGCCCGGACAGGGGGCTTAACACCGGGGAGCTGTTTTTT
TRBD2,TRBJ2-7,-,TRBV6-5,CASSTSGTSAYEQYF,TGTGCCAGCAGTACTTCCGGGACTAGTGCCTACGAGCAGTACTTC
-,TRBJ1-5,-,TRBV4-1,CASSQDIVIDRNQPQHF,TGCGCCAGCAGCCAAGATATCGTTATCGACCGCAATCAGCCCCAGCATTTT
-,TRBJ1-2,-,TRBV30,CAWSPGRDYGYTF,TGTGCCTGGAGTCCCGGGCGAGACTATGGCTACACCTTC
-,TRBJ1-4,-,TRBV9,CASSVAWGNDEKLFF,TGTGCCAGCAGCGTAGCTTGGGGGAACGATGAAAAACTGTTTTTT
TRBD1,TRBJ2-7,-,TRBV18,CASSPSLRDRADEQYF,TGTGCCAGCTCACCCTCCCTCCGGGACAGGGCAGACGAGCAGTACTTC
-,TRBJ2-7,-,TRBV7-3,CASSLTGGKGEQYF,TGTGCCAGCAGCTTAACCGGCGGGAAAGGGGAGCAGTACTTC
-,TRBJ1-1,-,TRBV5-4,CASPHDKGRTMNTEAFF,TGTGCCAGCCCTCACGATAAAGGACGTACCATGAACACTGAAGCTTTCTTT
TRBD2,TRBJ2-7,-,TRBV18,CASSPGGLAGREQYF,TGTGCCAGCTCACCGGGCGGACTAGCGGGAAGGGAGCAGTACTTC
-,TRBJ2-5,-,TRBV11-2,CASSIRQEETQYF,TGTGCCAGCAGCATCCGACAAGAAGAGACCCAGTACTTC
TRBD2,TRBJ2-2,-,TRBV7-2,CASGLPFSGRETGELFF,TGTGCCAGCGGCTTACCATTTAGCGGGAGGGAAACCGGGGAGCTGTTTTTT
-,TRBJ2-5,-,TRBV20-1,CSASHGVEGETQYF,TGCAGTGCTAGTCATGGGGTAGAGGGGGAGACCCAGTACTTC
-,TRBJ2-3,-,TRBV2,CASSEQGTKTDTQYF,TGTGCCAGCAGTGAACAGGGAACGAAAACAGATACGCAGTATTTT
-,TRBJ1-4,-,TRBV30,CAWNQGSANEKLFF,TGTGCCTGGAACCAGGGGTCCGCTAATGAAAAACTGTTTTTT
-,TRBJ1-1,once,TRBV30,CAWSVGGNTEAFF,TGTGCCTGGAGTGTAGGGGGGAACACTGAAGCTTTCTTT
TRBD2,TRBJ2-1,-,TRBV19,CASSKGLAGLPPFF,TGTGCCAGTAGTAAGGGACTAGCGGGACTACCTCCGTTCTTC
TRBD1,TRBJ1-3,-,TRBV5-1,CASSQQGSGNTIYF,TGCGCCAGCAGCCAACAGGGGTCCGGAAACACCATATATTTT
-,TRBJ2-2,-,TRBV21-1,CASETPAGELFF,TGTGCCAGCGAGACGCCCGCCGGGGAGCTGTTTTTT